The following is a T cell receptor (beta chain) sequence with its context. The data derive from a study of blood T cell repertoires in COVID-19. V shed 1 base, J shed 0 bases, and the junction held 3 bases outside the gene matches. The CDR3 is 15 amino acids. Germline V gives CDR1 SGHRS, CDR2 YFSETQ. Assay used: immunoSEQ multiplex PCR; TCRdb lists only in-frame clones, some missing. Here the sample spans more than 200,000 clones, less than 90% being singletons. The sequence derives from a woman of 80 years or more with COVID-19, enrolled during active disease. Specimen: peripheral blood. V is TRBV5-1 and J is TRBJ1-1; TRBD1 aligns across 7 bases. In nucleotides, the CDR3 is TGCGCCAGCAGCTTGAGTGGACAGGTGAACACTGAAGCTTTCTTT. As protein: CASSLSGQVNTEAFF.